Below, one TCR beta chain is given with its context. There were TCR beta CDR3 regions amplified from RNA transcripts. Primed by the HTBI set, a first-round RT-PCR was run on the TCR CDR3. In TCRdb, the multiplex PCR reads were re-called with MiXCR into one record per CDR3 protein. The repertoire holds about 420,000 distinct CDR3 sequences, less than 20% seen once, with around 7% in the top ten. This entry belongs to a study of T cells in Graves' hyperthyroidism and ophthalmopathy. The sequence was collected from a woman under 30 with Graves' hyperthyroidism. Sequences were obtained from blood.

CDR3 protein: CASSGYTSGRYEQYF. The CDR3 DNA reads TGTGCCAGCAGCGGATACACTAGCGGGAGATACGAGCAGTACTTC. The V and J genes are TRBV7-9 and TRBJ2-7; 11 bases are shared with TRBD2. Germline V gene data show CDR1 as SEHNR and CDR2 as FQNEAQ (reference sequence). The CDR3 length is 15 residues. Trimming cost V 5 bases and J 4 bases; bases outside gene matches: 7. Full variable domain (remainder filled in from reference TRBV7-9 and TRBJ2-7): DTGVSQNPRHKITKRGQNVTFRCDPISEHNRLYWYRQTLGQGPEFLTYFQNEAQLEKSRLLSDRFSAERPKGSFSTLEIQRTEQGDSAMYLCASSGYTSGRYEQYFGPGTRLTVT.